Presented here are 2 T cell receptor beta chains from one specimen sequenced in a study of Ad26.COV2.S vaccination and SARS-CoV-2 variants. Assay: immunoSEQ multiplex PCR; the TCRdb copy retains only in-frame clones and omits some. The sample carries around 94,000 clones, roughly 80% recorded once. The material was peripheral blood, obtained after recovery from COVID-19. The receptors were gathered from a human donor who had recovered from COVID-19.

V usage is TRBV27 and J usage is TRBJ1-2; 7 bases are a match to TRBD1. CDR1 and CDR2 (germline): MNHEY, SMNVEV (reference sequence). CDR3 size: 13 residues. Trimming took 5 bases from V and 8 from J; bases not matched to a gene: 8. The CDR3 loop reads CASSPRTGGGYTF. The CDR3 coding sequence is TGTGCCAGCAGTCCCCGGACAGGAGGGGGCTACACCTTC.

The chain recombines TRBV9 with TRBJ2-7; 8 bases match TRBD1. V gave up 4 bases and J gave up 2 bases; unmatched junction bases: 8. CDR1 and CDR2 (germline): SGDLS, YYNGEE. The CDR3 has 15 amino acids. The DNA of the CDR3 is TGTGCCAGCAGCATAGGACAGGGAAGTACCTACGAGCAGTACTTC. Translation: CASSIGQGSTYEQYF. Together with reference TRBV9 and TRBJ2-7, the CDR3 gives the full variable domain: DSGVTQTPKHLITATGQRVTLRCSPRSGDLSVYWYQQSLDQGLQFLIQYYNGEERAKGNILERFSAQQFPDLHSELNLSSLELGDSALYFCASSIGQGSTYEQYFGPGTRLTVT.